These T cell receptor beta chains were read from a single sample in a study of shared clonotypes between healthy human individuals. TCRdb keeps only in-frame clones here, not all; method: immunoSEQ multiplex PCR. Found here are about 1.5 million clones, 95% to 97% of them singletons; the top ten hold 1% to 1.5%. Material: naive CD4+ T cells sorted from blood. These receptor sequences come from a man aged 25 to 40 in good health. Each CDR3 is given with its conserved first and last residue. D genes are given only for firm matches. Expanded clones are given a class, and other clones once, few, many or no size at all.

j_gene: TRBJ1-5
abundance: once
v_gene: TRBV6-1
d_gene: TRBD1
CDR3nt: TGTGCCAGCAGTGAACAATGGGACAGGGATTATCAGCCCCAGCATTTT
CDR3aa: CASSEQWDRDYQPQHF

j_gene: TRBJ2-2
abundance: .
v_gene: TRBV9
d_gene: TRBD1
CDR3nt: TGTGCCAGCAGCGTAAAAGGGGGCAAGGTTGCCGGGGAGCTGTTTTTT
CDR3aa: CASSVKGGKVAGELFF

j_gene: TRBJ1-1
abundance: .
v_gene: TRBV5-1
d_gene: .
CDR3nt: TGCGCCAGCAGCTCAACCGCACAGATGAACACTGAAGCTTTCTTT
CDR3aa: CASSSTAQMNTEAFF

j_gene: TRBJ1-1
abundance: .
v_gene: TRBV18
d_gene: TRBD1
CDR3nt: TGTGCCAGCTCACCTCGGACAGGGGGGAACACTGAAGCTTTCTTT
CDR3aa: CASSPRTGGNTEAFF

j_gene: TRBJ2-7
abundance: .
v_gene: TRBV29-1
d_gene: .
CDR3nt: TGCAGCGTTGTAGGGCGTCTAGCCTACGAGCAGTACTTC
CDR3aa: CSVVGRLAYEQYF

j_gene: TRBJ2-3
abundance: .
v_gene: TRBV28
d_gene: .
CDR3nt: TGTGCCAGCAGTTTATACAGAAATTCTAGCACAGATACGCAGTATTTT
CDR3aa: CASSLYRNSSTDTQYF

j_gene: TRBJ2-5
abundance: once
v_gene: TRBV7-7
d_gene: .
CDR3nt: TGTGCCAGCACCATCGATCGGACCGGAGCCGCCCCGCTGTACTTC
CDR3aa: CASTIDRTGAAPLYF

j_gene: TRBJ2-1
abundance: .
v_gene: TRBV28
d_gene: .
CDR3nt: TGTGCCAGCAGTTTTTGGGTAGGGGAGCAGTTCTTC
CDR3aa: CASSFWVGEQFF

j_gene: TRBJ2-5
abundance: .
v_gene: TRBV10-3
d_gene: TRBD1
CDR3nt: TGTGCCATCAGACCGGGGACAGGGGAAGAGACCCAGTACTTC
CDR3aa: CAIRPGTGEETQYF

j_gene: TRBJ2-3
abundance: .
v_gene: TRBV5-1
d_gene: .
CDR3nt: TGCGCCAGCAGCCCATCAGGGTCCTCCACAGATACGCAGTATTTT
CDR3aa: CASSPSGSSTDTQYF

j_gene: TRBJ2-7
abundance: once
v_gene: TRBV5-1
d_gene: TRBD1
CDR3nt: TGCGCCAGCAGCCCGGGACAGGGGGTGGTCGAGCAGTACTTC
CDR3aa: CASSPGQGVVEQYF

j_gene: TRBJ2-1
abundance: .
v_gene: TRBV19
d_gene: .
CDR3nt: TGTGCCAGTAGTGTTACGGGTGAGCAGTTCTTC
CDR3aa: CASSVTGEQFF

j_gene: TRBJ1-1
abundance: .
v_gene: TRBV10-2
d_gene: TRBD1
CDR3nt: TGCGCCAGCAGTGAGTCAGGGGGCACCTTGAACACTGAAGCTTTCTTT
CDR3aa: CASSESGGTLNTEAFF

j_gene: TRBJ1-4
abundance: .
v_gene: TRBV6-6
d_gene: .
CDR3nt: TGTGCCAGCAGTCCAGGCCTAAGTACTAATGAAAAACTGTTTTTT
CDR3aa: CASSPGLSTNEKLFF